The present TCR beta chain was sequenced within a study of cytomegalovirus exposure and HLA in healthy donors (dated by TCRdb to about 2017). With regard to the full study: An earlier analysis of approximately 550 of the donors reported more than 250 Gb of sequence data and 117 million unique TCR beta sequences from roughly 200 million T cells. Roughly 300 gigabases of sequencing data and approximately 85 million unique TCR sequences were included in an early release covering roughly 600 HLA-typed donors. Among the roughly 370 genotyped donors, under 90% belonged to the genetic ancestry cluster associated with self-reported Caucasian donors. The study was designed to test whether signatures of past pathogen exposure could be identified by cataloging public T cell receptors. The study profiled the T cell repertoires of under 700 subjects by immunosequencing and related them to cytomegalovirus serostatus. Along with the approximately 620-subject first cohort, a separate validation cohort of about 110 different subjects was used. To predict cytomegalovirus infection status, the study brought together high-throughput TCR immunosequencing, statistical association of individual TCRs with disease status, and machine learning. To study patterns of TCR occurrence, a later analysis re-analyzed previously published TCR beta repertoires from 500 to 850 donors and added high-resolution HLA genotyping. Rather than drawing on any new phenotypic data, the later analysis identified candidate immune exposures from TCR beta sequences and the way those sequences occurred across donors. An earlier analysis of about 620 of the donors applied high-throughput TCR beta sequencing to assess whether each TCR beta V gene segment acted as functional or pseudogenic. Donor age, sex, ethnicity and CMV serostatus were collected together with the repertoire data. In a later genetic analysis, genome-wide SNP genotypes for about 55% of the 666 donors were used, and that subset was treated as a discovery cohort. Every discovery cohort repertoire had been produced on one sequencing platform. HLA typing included class I and class II loci at four-digit resolution. The number of donors typed differed by locus, with roughly 620-630 for A, B, C, DRB1 and DQB1, around 520 for DQA1, over 600 for DPA1, and some 440 for DPB1. Because of strong linkage in the cohort, roughly five DR-DQ haplotypes were treated as single units for association and clustering. On average, 235,054 unique TCR beta nucleotide sequences were sequenced per donor among 398 genotyped donors of the cohort, with 15% to 20% of those sequences being non-productive. Study-wide findings and limitations: A later analysis reported that several top co-occurrence clusters appeared linked to parvovirus B19, influenza, CMV and Epstein-Barr virus. Compared with the roughly 710-donor mean, donors in an Asian-associated ancestry cluster had fewer N-insertions in productive TCRs, according to a later genetic analysis. Compared with equally common non-associated chains, HLA-associated TCR beta chains in a later analysis were more clonally expanded and had lower generation probabilities. A cluster of highly shared sequence variants was judged likely to be a technical artifact of the sequencing pipeline. In the study, around 150 TCR beta chains were listed as associated with cytomegalovirus. At a false discovery rate of 0.05, a later analysis linked roughly 17,000 TCR beta sequences to specific HLA alleles. Correlated functional status among segregating V segments might be attributable to linkage disequilibrium, but an unknown experimental factor could not be ruled out. Some IMGT-functional V segments, including TRBV6-2 and TRBV6-3, could not be told apart with the 87-base-pair reads, so those segments were excluded. Only TCR beta chains were sequenced in this cohort, and the absence of alpha or paired-chain data limited detectable features. Because HLA typing was missing for some donors at each locus, association tests included only the typed subset. A few of the identified cytomegalovirus-associated TCR beta chains were confirmed in vitro to be specific for cytomegalovirus antigens. Fewer than 20 rarely observed V segments, including chromosome 9 orphons, were excluded from the earlier analysis of a few hundred of the donors because counts were too low. When HLA alleles, especially DR and DQ, strongly co-occurred, TCR associations were difficult to assign to individual alleles. In a later genetic analysis, a missense DCLRE1C variant was associated with V-gene and J-gene trimming of TCR beta chains, and the association was replicated in an independent cohort. Broadly in line with IMGT annotations, most TCR beta V segments showed up in productive rearrangements about 87% or about 30% of the time in an earlier analysis of 450 to 600 of the donors. A later analysis found that most CMV-associated TCR beta chains appeared HLA-restricted, with HLA associations seemingly driven largely by CMV exposure. Immune exposure information for the cohort was limited to CMV serostatus. The classifier was reported to diagnose cytomegalovirus status with high specificity and sensitivity in both the original and validation cohorts. The presence/absence analyses assumed that sequencing depth was roughly uniform across donors, and that assumption may not be true. In a later analysis, TCR association rates were found to vary across HLA loci, with the most associated TCRs seen for DRB1 alleles and the fewest for HLA-C alleles. A further reported finding was that TCR beta sequences accurately predicted the HLA-A and HLA-B alleles for most subjects in the first cohort. It was suggested by the authors that the approach could potentially be generalized to other disease states and immunological phenotypes. Most TCR sequences were observed very rarely across donors, whereas some public TCRs were present in many individuals.

V loses 1 base of germline sequence and J loses 0 bases, and the interval between the two ends is 6 bases. From the germline V gene (reference sequence), CDR1 is LNHDA and CDR2 is SQIVND. The CDR3 runs 14 amino acids, cysteine and phenylalanine included. Just CDR3 DNA is preserved here, 42 bases in frame from base 1. The library was generated by the immunoSEQ multiplex PCR assay. For the multiplex PCR, a mixture combining 60 forward primers for TCR Vbeta segments and 13 reverse primers for TCR Jbeta segments was used. The CDR3 region of rearranged TCR beta genes was amplified from genomic DNA with a multiplex PCR assay. On the Illumina HiSeq System, the amplified TCR beta libraries were sequenced as 87-base-pair reads. Concerning the study's data processing: Across the 670 or so repertoires, a later analysis counted roughly 84 million unique TCR beta chains, roughly 11 million of which were shared by at least two donors. A nearest-neighbor algorithm error-corrected the raw reads and collapsed the reads into unique sequences, merging closely related sequences to remove PCR and sequencing errors. V, D and J gene segments were assigned by aligning CDR3 sequences to IMGT reference sequences. For a sequence to be retained, at least a six-nucleotide match to both a V gene segment and a J gene segment was required. A rearrangement counted as productive if the CDR3 had no stop codons and remained in frame with V and J, and every other rearrangement counted as non-productive. CDR3 was defined by IMGT convention, running from the second conserved V-encoded cysteine to the conserved J-encoded phenylalanine. In an earlier analysis of more than 550 of the donors, sequences lacking an unambiguous match to a single V gene segment were excluded. An earlier analysis of under 750 of the donors called V segments functional above 56.7% productive rearrangements and segregating when the between-donor standard deviation exceeded 5%. A statistical classification framework was built to diagnose cytomegalovirus status from the catalog of TCR beta chain sequences. In a later analysis, V and J genes were assigned by comparing TCR nucleotide sequences against IMGT/GENE-DB human TR gene sequences. In a later analysis, CDR3 sequences and most-parsimonious VDJ recombination scenarios were assigned using the TCRdist pipeline. In a later analysis, each TCR beta chain was defined by its CDR3 amino acid sequence together with its V-gene family, and reads lacking a unique V-gene family were excluded. A later analysis removed 550 to 650 highly shared, low-generation-probability nucleotide sequences to deal with suspected cross-contamination and a sequencing artifact. For each public chain, a later analysis derived a clonal expansion index from normalized ranks of inferred template counts within each repertoire. A later analysis computed generation probabilities with a VDJ recombination model fitted to out-of-frame rearrangements, and checked the results against IGoR. In a later analysis, hypergeometric tests were used to score TCR-TCR, TCR-HLA and TCR-CMV co-occurrence, with a repertoire-size bias correction applied to TCR pairs. In a later analysis, false discovery rates were estimated by permuting HLA or CMV assignments 20 times. In a later analysis, co-occurring TCRs were grouped with DBSCAN, and TCRdist sequence similarity was added when clustering was performed within HLA-allele-positive subsets. Co-occurrence clustering excluded repertoires with fewer than 30,000 or more than 120,000 public chains, plus five with anomalous nucleotide sharing. TCRdb holds this immuneACCESS table with in-frame rearrangements only. Some clones are missing; in checked studies, unresolved V genes explain under half, and the rest has no known cause. The V and J calls and clone size were taken over from that table, and D and trimming were inferred from the DNA. Here the sample has about 200,000 clones; around 88% occur a single time. The ten largest clones represent roughly 0.34% of the sample.

This clone has a single count. It has no known antigen specificity. Within one base of it there is no much larger clone, and no base qualities were kept. The cohort comprised several hundred healthy bone marrow donors. Cohort members were all nominally healthy when sampled, although unrecorded immune exposures were likely present. The donor tested CMV seronegative, placing the donor among the 352 seronegative members of the cohort. Each donor provided a peripheral blood sample, and peripheral blood mononuclear cells were used for TCR beta sequencing. Genomic DNA was extracted from the blood cell samples with the Qiagen DNeasy Blood Extraction Kit.

The specimen sequenced was PBMCs. Recombination linked TRBV19 to TRBJ1-1; TRBD1 could be the D gene, as 5 bases match. The source is a woman aged 25 to 39 in good health and CMV-seronegative. The sequenced DNA: TGTGCCAGTAGTATAGGACAGCTGAACACTGAAGCTTTCTTT. This encodes CASSIGQLNTEAFF.